This TCR beta chain was captured in a study of PD-L1 blockade in urothelial cancer. Background on the study: About 90% of the 29 patients were men with bladder-origin urothelial cancer. Investigators checked blood 3 weeks (second dose) and 6 weeks after treatment start. A median of approximately 150,000 T cells was found in the blood samples. Study observations and caveats: In blood sampled pretreatment, TCR clonality below the median predicted better survival.

Method: immunoSEQ multiplex PCR; TCRdb's copy keeps in-frame clones and lacks some. The sample consists of about 72,000 clones, roughly 90% of them appearing once. Stated time point: pretreatment peripheral blood. The V gene's germline CDR1 is MNHNS and CDR2 SASEGT. This CDR3 comprises 15 residues. V gave up 2 bases and J gave up 4 bases; unmatched junction bases: 6. This clone has more than one count but fewer than ten. The antigen remains unidentified. The source is a man aged 65 to 79 with urothelial cancer. The chain combines TRBV6-1 with TRBJ2-7, with 9 nucleotides matching TRBD1. This sample comprised PBMCs, obtained around atezolizumab (anti-PD-L1) treatment. CDR3 residues: CASSERTGGGYEQYF. Written as DNA, the CDR3 is TGTGCCAGCAGTGAAAGAACAGGGGGCGGTTACGAGCAGTACTTC.